This T cell receptor (beta chain) was retrieved from a study of beta chain features in type 1 diabetes. Study at large: Sorted cells examined across all samples numbered some 98 million. Findings and caveats of the study: Compared with healthy donors, patients appeared to share more similar naive, central memory and regulatory TCRB repertoires.

In its sample, this clone was seen a few times. Antigen specificity is unknown. The whole isolated RNA underwent reverse transcription, so sequencing captured expressed TCRB transcripts. Libraries were prepared by immunoSEQ multiplex PCR; TCRdb keeps only in-frame clonotypes and omits some of them. The sample includes 400,000 to 500,000 clones, approximately 15% of them seen just once. This CDR3 contains 17 residues. With V trimmed by 0 bases and J by 5 bases, 11 bases remained unmatched. From germline, CDR1 is SGHNT and CDR2 YENEEA. CD4+ naive, central memory, regulatory and stem cell-like memory subsets were isolated by sorting on CD45RO/CCR7/CD25/CD127/CD95/CD27.

The source of this sequence is a man younger than 45 in good health. V gene TRBV11-3 combines with J gene TRBJ2-3; 7 bases line up with TRBD2. Sequenced: naive CD4+ T cells from blood. The chain's CDR3 is CASSLDQWASGVDTQYF. The CDR3 coding sequence is TGTGCCAGCAGCTTAGATCAGTGGGCTAGCGGCGTAGATACGCAGTATTTT.